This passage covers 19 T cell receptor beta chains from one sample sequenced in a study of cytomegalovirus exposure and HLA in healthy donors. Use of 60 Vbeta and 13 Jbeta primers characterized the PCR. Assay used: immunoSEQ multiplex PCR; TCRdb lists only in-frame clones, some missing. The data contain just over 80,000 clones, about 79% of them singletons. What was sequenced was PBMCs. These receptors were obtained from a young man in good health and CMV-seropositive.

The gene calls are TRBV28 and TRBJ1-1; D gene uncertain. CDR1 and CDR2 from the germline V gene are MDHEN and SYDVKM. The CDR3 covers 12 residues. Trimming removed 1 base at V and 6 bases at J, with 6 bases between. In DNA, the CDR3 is TGTGCCAGCAGTTTATCTGGAGCTGAAGCTTTCTTT. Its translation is CASSLSGAEAFF.

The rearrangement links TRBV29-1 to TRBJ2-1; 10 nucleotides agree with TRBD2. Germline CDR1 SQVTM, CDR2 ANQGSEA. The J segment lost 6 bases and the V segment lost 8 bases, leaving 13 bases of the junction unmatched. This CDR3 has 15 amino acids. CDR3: CSLEGGSGRVNEQFF. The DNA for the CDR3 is TGCAGCCTCGAGGGGGGGAGCGGGAGGGTCAATGAGCAGTTCTTC.

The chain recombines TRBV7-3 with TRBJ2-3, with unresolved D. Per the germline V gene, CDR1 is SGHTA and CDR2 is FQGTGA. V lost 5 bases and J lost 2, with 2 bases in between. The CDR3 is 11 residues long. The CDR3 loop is CASSLTDTQYF. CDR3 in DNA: TGTGCCAGCAGCCTCACAGATACGCAGTATTTT.

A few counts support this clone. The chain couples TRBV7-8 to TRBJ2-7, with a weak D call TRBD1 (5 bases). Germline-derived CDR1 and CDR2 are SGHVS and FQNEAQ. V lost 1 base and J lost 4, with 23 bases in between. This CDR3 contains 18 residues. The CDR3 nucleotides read TGTGCCAGCAGCTTAGAAACCCTGGGCAGGGTTCCAGAGTACGAGCAGTACTTC. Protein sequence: CASSLETLGRVPEYEQYF.

The CDR3 sequence is CASSLSDRLNYGYTF. In DNA form, the CDR3 reads TGTGCCAGCAGTTTGAGCGACAGGTTGAACTATGGCTACACCTTC. The V gene is TRBV28, the J gene TRBJ1-2; D perhaps matches TRBD1 (6 bases). From germline, CDR1 is MDHEN and CDR2 SYDVKM. The V end lost 3 bases, the J end lost 2 bases, and 13 bases lay between the germline ends. This CDR3 spans 15 amino acids.

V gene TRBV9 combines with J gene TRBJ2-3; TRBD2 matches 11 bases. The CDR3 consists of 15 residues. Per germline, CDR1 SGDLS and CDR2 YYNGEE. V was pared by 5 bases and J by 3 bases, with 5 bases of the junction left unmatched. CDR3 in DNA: TGTGCCAGCAGTGAGACTAGCGGGGTAACAGATACGCAGTATTTT. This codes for CASSETSGVTDTQYF.

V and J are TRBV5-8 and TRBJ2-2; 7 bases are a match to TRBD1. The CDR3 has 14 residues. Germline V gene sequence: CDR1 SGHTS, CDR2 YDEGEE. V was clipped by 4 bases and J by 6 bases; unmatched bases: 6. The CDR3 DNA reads TGTGCCAGCAGCCCTGTTCAGGGGGCCGGGGAGCTGTTTTTT. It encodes CASSPVQGAGELFF.

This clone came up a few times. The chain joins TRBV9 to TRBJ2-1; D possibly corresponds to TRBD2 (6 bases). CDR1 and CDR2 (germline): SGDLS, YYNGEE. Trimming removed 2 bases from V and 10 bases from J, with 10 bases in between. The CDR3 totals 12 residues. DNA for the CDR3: TGTGCCAGCAGCGTCGGGCTAGCGGAGCAGTTCTTC. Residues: CASSVGLAEQFF.

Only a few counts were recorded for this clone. CDR3 DNA sequence: TGTGCCAGCAGTTTGGACCAGGGGGTCTATGGCTACACCTTC. It translates to CASSLDQGVYGYTF. J is TRBJ1-2 and V is TRBV28; 7 bases are a match to TRBD1. V shed 3 bases, J shed 4 bases, and the junction held 5 bases outside the gene matches. The germline V gene has CDR1 MDHEN and CDR2 SYDVKM. The CDR3 spans 14 residues.

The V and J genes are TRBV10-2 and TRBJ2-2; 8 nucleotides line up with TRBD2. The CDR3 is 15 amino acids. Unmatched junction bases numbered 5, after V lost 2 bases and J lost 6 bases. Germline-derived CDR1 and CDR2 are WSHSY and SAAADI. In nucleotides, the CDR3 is TGCGCCAGCAGTGAGAGCGGGAGTATCGCCGGGGAGCTGTTTTTT. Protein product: CASSESGSIAGELFF.

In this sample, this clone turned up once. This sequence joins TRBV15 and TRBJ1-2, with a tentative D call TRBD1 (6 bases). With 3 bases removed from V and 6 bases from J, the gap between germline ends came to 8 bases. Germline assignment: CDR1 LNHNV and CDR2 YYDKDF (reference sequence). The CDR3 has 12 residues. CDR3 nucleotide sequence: TGTGCCACCAGCAGCCAGGGGAATGGCTACACCTTC. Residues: CATSSQGNGYTF.

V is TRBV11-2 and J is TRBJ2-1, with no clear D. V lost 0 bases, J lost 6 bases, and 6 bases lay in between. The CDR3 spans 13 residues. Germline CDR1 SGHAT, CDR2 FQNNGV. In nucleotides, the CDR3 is TGTGCCAGCAGCTTAGATCAGATCAATGAGCAGTTCTTC. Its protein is CASSLDQINEQFF.

The CDR3: CASSRGSRGNEQYF. The CDR3 DNA follows: TGTGCCAGCAGCCGGGGATCCAGGGGTAACGAGCAGTACTTC. V gene TRBV5-6 combines with J gene TRBJ2-7; TRBD1 is a possible D gene (6 bases). Germline CDR1 and CDR2: SGHDT and YYEEEE. Trimming removed 4 bases from V and 5 bases from J, with 16 bases in between. The CDR3 loop spans 14 amino acids.

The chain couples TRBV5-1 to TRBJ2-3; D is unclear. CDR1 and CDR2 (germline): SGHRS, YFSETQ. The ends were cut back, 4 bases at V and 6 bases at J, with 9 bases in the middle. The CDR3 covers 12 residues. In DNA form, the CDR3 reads TGCGCCAGCAGCCCCAGAGGCGATACGCAGTATTTT. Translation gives CASSPRGDTQYF.

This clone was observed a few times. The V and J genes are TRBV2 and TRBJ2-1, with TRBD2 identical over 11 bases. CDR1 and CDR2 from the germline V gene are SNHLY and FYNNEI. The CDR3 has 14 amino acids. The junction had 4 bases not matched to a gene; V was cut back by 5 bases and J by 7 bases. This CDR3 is CASSTSGSRNEQFF. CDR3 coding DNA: TGTGCCAGCAGTACTAGCGGGAGTCGAAATGAGCAGTTCTTC.

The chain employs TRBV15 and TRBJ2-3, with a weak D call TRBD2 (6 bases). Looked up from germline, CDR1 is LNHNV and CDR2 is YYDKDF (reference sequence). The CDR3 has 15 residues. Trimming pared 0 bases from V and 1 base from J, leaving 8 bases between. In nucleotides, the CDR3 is TGTGCCACCAGCAGAGAGGGGGGTCGCACAGATACGCAGTATTTT. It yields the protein CATSREGGRTDTQYF.

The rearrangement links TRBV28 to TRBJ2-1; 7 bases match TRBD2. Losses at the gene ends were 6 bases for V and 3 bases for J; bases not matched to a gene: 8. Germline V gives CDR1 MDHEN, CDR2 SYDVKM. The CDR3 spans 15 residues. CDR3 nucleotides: TGTGCCAGCAGGGCGAGCGGGGAAGACTACAATGAGCAGTTCTTC. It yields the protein CASRASGEDYNEQFF.

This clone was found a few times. The CDR3, as DNA: TGTGCCAGCGAACTATTGTCTGGAAAACTGTTTTTT. Its protein is CASELLSGKLFF. The chain employs TRBV6-1 and TRBJ1-4, with D uncertain. Germline lookup yields CDR1 MNHNS and CDR2 SASEGT. The V end lost 8 bases, the J end lost 10 bases, and 14 bases lay between the germline ends. The CDR3 covers 12 residues.

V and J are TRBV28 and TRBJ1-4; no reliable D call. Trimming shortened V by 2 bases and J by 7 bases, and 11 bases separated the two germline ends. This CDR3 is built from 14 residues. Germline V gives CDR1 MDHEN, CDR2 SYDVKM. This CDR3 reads CASSLEGSSEKLFF. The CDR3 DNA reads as TGTGCCAGCAGTTTAGAGGGATCGAGTGAAAAACTGTTTTTT.